This T cell receptor (beta chain) is from a study of blood T cell repertoires in COVID-19. TCRdb's table, derived via immunoSEQ multiplex PCR, lists solely in-frame clones and lacks some. This table has tens of thousands of clones, about 85% appearing once. Trimming shortened V by 3 bases and J by 6 bases, and 15 bases separated the two germline ends. Germline V CDR1 and CDR2: SGHNT, YYREEE (reference sequence). The CDR3 loop spans 14 amino acids. This clone was observed a few times. The TCR sequence derives from a human donor in a cohort sampled during active COVID-19. The J gene is TRBJ1-1, the V gene TRBV5-4; possible D gene TRBD1, 6 bases. Sequencing used peripheral blood. The chain's CDR3 is CASSWRGGNAEAFF. The CDR3 DNA sequence: TGTGCCAGCAGCTGGAGGGGGGGGAATGCTGAAGCTTTCTTT.